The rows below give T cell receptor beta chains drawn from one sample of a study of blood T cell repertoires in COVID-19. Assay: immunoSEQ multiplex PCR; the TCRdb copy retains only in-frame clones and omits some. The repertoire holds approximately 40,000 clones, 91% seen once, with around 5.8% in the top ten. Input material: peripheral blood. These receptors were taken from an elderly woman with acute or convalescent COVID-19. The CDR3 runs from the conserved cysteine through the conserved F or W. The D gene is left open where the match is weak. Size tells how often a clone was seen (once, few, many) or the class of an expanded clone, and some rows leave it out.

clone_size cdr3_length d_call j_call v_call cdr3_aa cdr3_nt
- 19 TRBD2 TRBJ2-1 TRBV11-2 CASSSHGLAGMSSYNEQFF TGTGCCAGCAGCTCCCATGGACTAGCGGGGATGAGCTCCTACAATGAGCAGTTCTTC
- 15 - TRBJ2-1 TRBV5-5 CASSSRDISYNEQFF TGTGCCAGCAGCAGCCGGGACATAAGCTACAATGAGCAGTTCTTC
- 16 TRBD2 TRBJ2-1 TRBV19 CASSPSGGLPYNEQFF TGTGCCAGTAGCCCTAGCGGGGGGCTCCCCTACAATGAGCAGTTCTTC
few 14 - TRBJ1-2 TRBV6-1 CASSEGYREYGYTF TGTGCCAGCAGTGAAGGATACAGGGAATACGGCTACACCTTC
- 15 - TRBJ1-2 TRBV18 CASSPLDISNYGYTF TGTGCCAGCTCACCACTTGACATTTCTAACTATGGCTACACCTTC
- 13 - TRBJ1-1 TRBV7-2 CASSTQATSEAFF TGTGCCAGCAGCACCCAGGCCACAAGTGAAGCTTTCTTT
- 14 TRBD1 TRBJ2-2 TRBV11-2 CASSLQGAGGELFF TGTGCCAGCAGCTTACAGGGGGCAGGCGGGGAGCTGTTTTTT
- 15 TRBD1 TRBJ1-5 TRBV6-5 CASSPDRAWDLPQHF TGTGCCAGCAGTCCGGACAGGGCGTGGGACTTGCCCCAGCATTTT
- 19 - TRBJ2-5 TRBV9 CASSVGALQSSGLQETQYF TGTGCCAGCAGCGTAGGGGCATTACAGTCAAGCGGCCTCCAAGAGACCCAGTACTTC
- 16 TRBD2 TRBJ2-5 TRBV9 CASSPQARLAYETQYF TGTGCCAGCAGCCCCCAGGCGAGACTAGCGTATGAGACCCAGTACTTC
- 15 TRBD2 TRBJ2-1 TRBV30 CAWSELGGVPREQFF TGTGCCTGGAGTGAACTCGGGGGGGTTCCTAGGGAGCAGTTCTTC
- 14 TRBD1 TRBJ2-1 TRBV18 CASSRDREKNEQFF TGTGCCAGCTCACGGGACAGGGAAAAGAATGAGCAGTTCTTC